The 5 T cell receptor beta chains listed next were all sequenced from one sample in a study of blood T cell repertoires in COVID-19. Profiling relied on immunoSEQ multiplex PCR, and the TCRdb table lists in-frame clones only, not all of them. The top ten hold approximately 2.3% of the sample, which has some 270,000 clones, roughly 89% seen once. Sequenced material: peripheral blood. The source of these receptors is a woman between 55 and 75 years old with COVID-19, enrolled during active disease.

This chain joins TRBV21-1 and TRBJ1-1. TRBV21-1 represents a pseudogene. The CDR3 contains 13 residues. This CDR3 is CATALTRNTEAFF. CDR3 nucleotide sequence: TGTGCCACCGCGCTCACCCGGAACACTGAAGCTTTCTTT.

The chain is built from TRBV2 and TRBJ1-5, with D possibly TRBD1 on 6 matching bases. V was clipped by 7 bases and J by 4 bases, with 11 bases between them. Germline CDR1 SNHLY, CDR2 FYNNEI. This CDR3 comprises 13 residues. CDR3 sequence (DNA): TGTGCCAGCAAAATACAGGGAAATCAGCCCCAGCATTTT. Its protein is CASKIQGNQPQHF.

This clone was seen only once. The V and J genes are TRBV29-1 and TRBJ1-5, with a tentative D call TRBD1 (6 bases). V shed 2 bases and J shed 0 bases, with 20 bases lying between them. The germline V gene encodes CDR1 SQVTM and CDR2 ANQGSEA. The CDR3 sequence is 18 residues long. The CDR3 loop is CSVESGQPGGYSNQPQHF. The CDR3 nucleotides are TGCAGCGTTGAATCCGGACAGCCGGGGGGATATAGCAATCAGCCCCAGCATTTT.

V gene TRBV19 combines with J gene TRBJ2-2; 7 bases align to TRBD1. The CDR3 has 19 residues. J was trimmed by 0 bases and V by 9 bases; bases with no gene match: 19. Germline-derived CDR1 and CDR2 are LNHDA and SQIVND (reference sequence). In nucleotides, the CDR3 is TGTGCCAGACTAAAACTTCACAGGGGCCCCGACTCGAACACCGGGGAGCTGTTTTTT. Protein sequence: CARLKLHRGPDSNTGELFF.

This chain uses TRBV9 with TRBJ1-2; the match to TRBD1 covers 7 bases. CDR1 and CDR2 from the germline V gene are SGDLS and YYNGEE. The CDR3 spans 15 residues. Trimming removed 4 bases from V and 3 bases from J; junction bases left unmatched: 9. The CDR3 DNA reads as TGTGCCAGCAGCCCAGAAGGAGGGGGCGACTATGGCTACACCTTC. Protein sequence: CASSPEGGGDYGYTF.